This T cell receptor (beta chain) stems from a study of vaccination and CD4 T cells after COVID-19. Study details: The cells in question were stimulated using overlapping spike peptides derived from SARS-CoV-2, HCoV-NL63, HCoV-OC43 and HCoV-229E.

Germline V gene sequence: CDR1 MGHDK, CDR2 SYGVNS. Trimming removed 3 bases at V and 8 bases at J, with 10 bases between. The CDR3 covers 12 residues. By share, this clonotype counts as medium-sized. Its antigen is as yet unknown. Treatment defined: 10-day PBMC culture with coronavirus spike peptide pools or control peptides (ViraFEST assay). Per well, roughly 1.9 million PBMCs were cultured in the presence of about 10 IU/ml IL-2 and 10 ug/ml peptide pools. After culture for approximately 9 days, isolation of CD4+ T cells was performed by negative selection. Scientists ran DNA taken from cultured CD4+ T cells through the Oncomine TCR Beta short-read assay for sequencing. TCRdb re-derived calls from the PCR reads in MiXCR, one entry per CDR3 protein. The data show some 15,000 distinct CDR3 sequences, about 50% seen once. Study-wide findings and caveats: The median proportion of reactive clones detected only post-vaccination in convalescent patients was approximately 90%.

This chain uses TRBV25-1 with TRBJ1-2; D not certain. The source is a human donor who had recovered from COVID-19. Sequenced: CD4+ T cells from blood, cultured in vitro. This chain's CDR3 is CASSDPVAGYTF. CDR3 DNA: TGTGCCAGCAGTGATCCAGTTGCAGGCTACACCTTC.